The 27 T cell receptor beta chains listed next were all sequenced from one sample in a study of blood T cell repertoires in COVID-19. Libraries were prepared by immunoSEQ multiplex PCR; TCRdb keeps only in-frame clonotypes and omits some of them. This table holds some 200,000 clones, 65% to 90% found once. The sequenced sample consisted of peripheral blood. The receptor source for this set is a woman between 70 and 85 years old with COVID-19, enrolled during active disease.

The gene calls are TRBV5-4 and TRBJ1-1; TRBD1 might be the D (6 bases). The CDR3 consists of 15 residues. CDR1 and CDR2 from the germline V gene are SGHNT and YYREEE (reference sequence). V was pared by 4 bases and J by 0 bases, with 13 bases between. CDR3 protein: CASSTDRPMNTEAFF. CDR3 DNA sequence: TGTGCCAGCAGCACAGACAGGCCCATGAACACTGAAGCTTTCTTT.

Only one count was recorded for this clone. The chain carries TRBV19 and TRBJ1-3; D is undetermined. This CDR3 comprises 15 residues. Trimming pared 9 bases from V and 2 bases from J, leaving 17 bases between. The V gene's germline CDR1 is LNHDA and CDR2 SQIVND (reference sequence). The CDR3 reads CASTQQIRTGNTIYF. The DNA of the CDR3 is TGTGCCAGCACCCAACAGATTAGGACTGGAAACACCATATATTTT.

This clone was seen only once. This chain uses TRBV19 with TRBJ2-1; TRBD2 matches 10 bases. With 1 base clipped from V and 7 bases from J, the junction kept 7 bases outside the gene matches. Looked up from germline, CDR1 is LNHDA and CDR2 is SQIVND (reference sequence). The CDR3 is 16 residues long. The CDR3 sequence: CASSIGSGGSWNEQFF. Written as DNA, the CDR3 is TGTGCCAGTAGTATAGGTAGCGGGGGGTCCTGGAATGAGCAGTTCTTC. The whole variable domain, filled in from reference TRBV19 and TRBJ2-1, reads DGGITQSPKYLFRKEGQNVTLSCEQNLNHDAMYWYRQDPGQGLRLIYYSQIVNDFQKGDIAEGYSVSREKKESFPLTVTSAQKNPTAFYLCASSIGSGGSWNEQFFGPGTRLTVL.

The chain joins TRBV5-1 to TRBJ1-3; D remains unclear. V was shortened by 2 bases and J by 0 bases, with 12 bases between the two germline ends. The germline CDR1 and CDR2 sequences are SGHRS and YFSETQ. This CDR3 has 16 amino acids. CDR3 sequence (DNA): TGCGCCAGCAGCTTAACAAGTCAGTACTCTGGAAACACCATATATTTT. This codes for CASSLTSQYSGNTIYF.

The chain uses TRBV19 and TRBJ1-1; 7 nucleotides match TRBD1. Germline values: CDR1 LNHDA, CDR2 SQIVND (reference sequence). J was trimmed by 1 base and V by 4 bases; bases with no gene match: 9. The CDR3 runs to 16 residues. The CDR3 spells CASSKTGWQKNTEAFF. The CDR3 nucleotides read TGTGCCAGTAGTAAGACAGGGTGGCAGAAGAACACTGAAGCTTTCTTT. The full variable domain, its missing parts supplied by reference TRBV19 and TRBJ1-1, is DGGITQSPKYLFRKEGQNVTLSCEQNLNHDAMYWYRQDPGQGLRLIYYSQIVNDFQKGDIAEGYSVSREKKESFPLTVTSAQKNPTAFYLCASSKTGWQKNTEAFFGQGTRLTVV.

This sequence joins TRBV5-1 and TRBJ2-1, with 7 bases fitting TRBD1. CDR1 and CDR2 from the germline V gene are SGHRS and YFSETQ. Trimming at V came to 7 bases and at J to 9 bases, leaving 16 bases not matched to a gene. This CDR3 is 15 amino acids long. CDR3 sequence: CASSEGQAKGSEQFF. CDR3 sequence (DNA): TGCGCCAGCTCGGAAGGACAGGCAAAGGGCTCTGAGCAGTTCTTC.

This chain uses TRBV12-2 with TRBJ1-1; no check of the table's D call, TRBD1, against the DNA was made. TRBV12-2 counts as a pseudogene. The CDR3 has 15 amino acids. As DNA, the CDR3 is TGTGCAAGTCGCTATTCAACAGGGGGCGAGACTGAAGCTTTCTTT. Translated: CASRYSTGGETEAFF.

CDR3 sequence: CASSLGTPSGNTIYF. The CDR3 coding sequence is TGTGCCAGCAGCTTGGGGACACCATCTGGAAACACCATATATTTT. V usage is TRBV5-4 and J usage is TRBJ1-3, with D maybe TRBD1 (5 bases). The CDR3 runs to 15 residues. Germline assignment: CDR1 SGHNT and CDR2 YYREEE (reference sequence). The V and J ends lost 0 bases and 1 base respectively, with 8 bases between them.

The CDR3 DNA reads as TGTGCCAGCGCTTATCCCCTGGCCGGAAACACCATATATTTT. It specifies CASAYPLAGNTIYF. The chain recombines TRBV6-5 with TRBJ1-3; no definite D call. Trimming pared 8 bases from V and 4 bases from J, leaving 15 bases between. The CDR3 contains 14 residues. Germline assignment: CDR1 MNHEY and CDR2 SVGAGI.

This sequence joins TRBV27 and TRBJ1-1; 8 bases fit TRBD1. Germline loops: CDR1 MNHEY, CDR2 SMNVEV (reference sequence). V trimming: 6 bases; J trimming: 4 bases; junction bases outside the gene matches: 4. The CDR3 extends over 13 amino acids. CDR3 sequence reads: CASRTGVGTEAFF. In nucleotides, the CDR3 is TGTGCCAGCAGGACAGGGGTGGGCACTGAAGCTTTCTTT.

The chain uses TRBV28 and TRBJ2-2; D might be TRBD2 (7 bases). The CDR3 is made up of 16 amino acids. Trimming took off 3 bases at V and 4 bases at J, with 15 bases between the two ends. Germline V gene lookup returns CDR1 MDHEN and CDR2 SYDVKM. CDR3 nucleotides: TGTGCCAGCAGTTTGCGCGGGGGCGTCCTCACCGGGGAGCTGTTTTTT. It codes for CASSLRGGVLTGELFF.

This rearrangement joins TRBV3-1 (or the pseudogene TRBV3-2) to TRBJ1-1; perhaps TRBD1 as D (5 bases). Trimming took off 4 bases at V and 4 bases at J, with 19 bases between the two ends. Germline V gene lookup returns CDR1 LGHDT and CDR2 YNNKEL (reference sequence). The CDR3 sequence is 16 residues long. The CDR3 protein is CASSPFPGTTSTEAFF. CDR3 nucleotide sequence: TGTGCCAGCAGCCCCTTTCCCGGGACTACTAGCACTGAAGCTTTCTTT.

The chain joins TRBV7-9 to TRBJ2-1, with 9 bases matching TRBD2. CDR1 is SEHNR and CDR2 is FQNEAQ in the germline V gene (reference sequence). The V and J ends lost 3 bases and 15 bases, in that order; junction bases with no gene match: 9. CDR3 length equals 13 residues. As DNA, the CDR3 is TGTGCCAGCAGCTTCGCTGGCGGGGGGGTTCCGTTCTTC. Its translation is CASSFAGGGVPFF.

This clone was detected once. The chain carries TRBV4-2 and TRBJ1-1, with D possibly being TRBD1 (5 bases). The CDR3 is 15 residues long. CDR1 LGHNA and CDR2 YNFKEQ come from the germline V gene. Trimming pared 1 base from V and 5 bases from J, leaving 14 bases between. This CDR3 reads CASSQGGGSTTEAFF. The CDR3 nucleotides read TGTGCCAGCAGCCAAGGCGGGGGGAGTACGACTGAAGCTTTCTTT.

CDR3 coding DNA: TGTGCCAGCAGTTACCTGGACACCTATACTGGCTACACCTTC. Translation: CASSYLDTYTGYTF. The chain recombines TRBV6-5 with TRBJ1-2; possibly TRBD1 for D (5 bases). V shed 2 bases and J shed 7 bases, with 14 bases lying between them. Germline assignment: CDR1 MNHEY and CDR2 SVGAGI. The CDR3 loop spans 14 amino acids.

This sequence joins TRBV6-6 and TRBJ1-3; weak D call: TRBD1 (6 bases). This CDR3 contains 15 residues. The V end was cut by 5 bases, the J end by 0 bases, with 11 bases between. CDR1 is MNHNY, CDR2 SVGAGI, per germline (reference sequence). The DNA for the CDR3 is TGTGCCAGCAGTCTAGGGACACCCTCTGGAAACACCATATATTTT. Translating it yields CASSLGTPSGNTIYF.

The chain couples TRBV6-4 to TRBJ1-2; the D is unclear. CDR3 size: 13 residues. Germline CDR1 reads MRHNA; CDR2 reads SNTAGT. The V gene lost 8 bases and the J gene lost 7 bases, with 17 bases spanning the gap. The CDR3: CASRKDSFGGYTF. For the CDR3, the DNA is TGTGCCAGCCGTAAGGACTCTTTCGGTGGCTACACCTTC.

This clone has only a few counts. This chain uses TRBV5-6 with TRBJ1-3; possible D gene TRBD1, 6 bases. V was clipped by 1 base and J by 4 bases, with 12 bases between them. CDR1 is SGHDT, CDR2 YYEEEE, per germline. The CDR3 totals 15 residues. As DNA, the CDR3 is TGTGCCAGCAGCTTGTCGGGGGGCTCCGGAAACACCATATATTTT. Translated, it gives CASSLSGGSGNTIYF.

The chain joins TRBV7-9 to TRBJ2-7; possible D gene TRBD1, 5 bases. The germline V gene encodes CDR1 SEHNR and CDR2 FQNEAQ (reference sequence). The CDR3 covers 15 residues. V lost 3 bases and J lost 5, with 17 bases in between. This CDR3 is CASSFAGNYQNEQYF. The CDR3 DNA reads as TGTGCCAGCAGCTTCGCAGGGAATTATCAGAACGAGCAGTACTTC.

The CDR3 DNA sequence: TGTGCCAGCAGTGATTTAGGGGTTAATTCACCCCTCCACTTT. Translated, it gives CASSDLGVNSPLHF. The chain is built from TRBV2 and TRBJ1-6; possibly TRBD1 for D (5 bases). Looked up from germline, CDR1 is SNHLY and CDR2 is FYNNEI. With 3 bases removed from V and 6 bases from J, the gap between germline ends came to 9 bases. The CDR3 consists of 14 residues. The full variable domain, in which reference TRBV2 and TRBJ1-6 provide the parts outside the CDR3, is EPEVTQTPSHQVTQMGQEVILRCVPISNHLYFYWYRQILGQKVEFLVSFYNNEISEKSEIFDDQFSVERPDGSNFTLKIRSTKLEDSAMYFCASSDLGVNSPLHFGNGTRLTVT.

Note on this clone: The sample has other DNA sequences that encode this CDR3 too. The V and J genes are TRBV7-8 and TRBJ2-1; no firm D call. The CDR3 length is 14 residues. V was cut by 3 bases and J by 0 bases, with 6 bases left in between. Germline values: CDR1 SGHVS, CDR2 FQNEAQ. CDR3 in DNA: TGTGCCAGCAGCTTCGAGAGCTCCTACAATGAGCAGTTCTTC. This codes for CASSFESSYNEQFF.

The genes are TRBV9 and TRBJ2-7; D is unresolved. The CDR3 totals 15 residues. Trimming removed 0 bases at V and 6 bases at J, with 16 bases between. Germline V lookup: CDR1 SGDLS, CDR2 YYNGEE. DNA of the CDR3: TGTGCCAGCAGCGTAGGCCCTGTCATTCCCAGCGAGCAGTACTTC. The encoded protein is CASSVGPVIPSEQYF.

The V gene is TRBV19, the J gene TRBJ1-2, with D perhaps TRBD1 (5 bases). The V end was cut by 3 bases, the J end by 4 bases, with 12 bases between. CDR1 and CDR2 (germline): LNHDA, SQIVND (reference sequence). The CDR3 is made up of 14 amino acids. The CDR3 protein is CASSMIGEAYGYTF. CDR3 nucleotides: TGTGCCAGTAGTATGATAGGGGAGGCCTATGGCTACACCTTC.

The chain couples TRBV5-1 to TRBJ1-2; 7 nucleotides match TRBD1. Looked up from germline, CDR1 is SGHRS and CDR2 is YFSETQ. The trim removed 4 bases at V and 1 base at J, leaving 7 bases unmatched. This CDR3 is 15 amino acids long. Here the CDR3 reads CASSPGTADNYGYTF. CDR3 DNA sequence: TGCGCCAGCAGCCCTGGGACAGCCGATAACTATGGCTACACCTTC.

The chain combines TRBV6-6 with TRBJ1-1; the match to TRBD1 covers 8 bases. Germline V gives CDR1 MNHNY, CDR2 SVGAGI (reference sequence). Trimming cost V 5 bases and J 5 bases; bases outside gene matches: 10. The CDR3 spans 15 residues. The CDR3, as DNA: TGTGCCAGCAGTCCCGGGACAGGTAAGGGGACTGAAGCTTTCTTT. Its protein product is CASSPGTGKGTEAFF.

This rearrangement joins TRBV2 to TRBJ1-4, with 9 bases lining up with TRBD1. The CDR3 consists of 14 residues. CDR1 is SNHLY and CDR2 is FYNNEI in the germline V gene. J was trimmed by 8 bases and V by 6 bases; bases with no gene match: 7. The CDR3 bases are TGTGCCAGCAGAGCTACAGGGGGCAGGGAAAAACTGTTTTTT. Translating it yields CASRATGGREKLFF.

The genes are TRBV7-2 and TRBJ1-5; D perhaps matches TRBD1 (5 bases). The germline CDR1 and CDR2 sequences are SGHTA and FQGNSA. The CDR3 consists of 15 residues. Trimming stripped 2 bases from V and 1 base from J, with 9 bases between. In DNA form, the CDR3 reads TGTGCCAGCAGCTTATGGGGGGAAAGCAATCAGCCCCAGCATTTT. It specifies CASSLWGESNQPQHF.